This T cell receptor beta chain was recovered during a study of blood T cell repertoires in COVID-19. The method was immunoSEQ multiplex PCR; TCRdb's version includes in-frame clones alone and lacks a portion of them. The data contain tens of thousands of clones, around 85% of them singletons. Germline V gene lookup returns CDR1 GTSNPN and CDR2 SVGIG (reference sequence). CDR3 length: 14 amino acids. Trimming took 0 bases from V and 1 from J, leaving 9 bases between them. The chain has TRBV30 and TRBJ1-1, with D unresolved. This TCR was sampled from a man aged 50 to 59 with acute or convalescent COVID-19. Sequenced sample: peripheral blood. This chain's CDR3 is CAWSVMRRNTEAFF. CDR3 sequence (DNA): TGTGCCTGGAGTGTTATGAGGAGGAACACTGAAGCTTTCTTT.